The clone carrying this TCR beta chain was recorded at least ten times. This CDR3 is built from 14 residues. The V and J ends lost 5 bases and 1 base, in that order; junction bases with no gene match: 8. Looked up from germline, CDR1 is SQVTM and CDR2 is ANQGSEA. These data are taken from a study of response to subunit inactivated influenza vaccine. TCRdb re-analysed the RT-PCR reads in MiXCR, keeping a single row per CDR3 protein. The data contain about 700,000 distinct CDR3 sequences, 14% of them singletons. Sequenced material: PBMCs from blood, taken less than 15 days before vaccination. The chain recombines TRBV29-1 with TRBJ2-7; 7 nucleotides align to TRBD2. This clonotype was obtained from a man aged 45-65 years who received an inactivated influenza vaccine. CDR3 nucleotide sequence: TGCAGCGTTTTCGCGGGAGTGGGGTCCTACGAGCAGTACTTC. Translated, it gives CSVFAGVGSYEQYF.